Following are 19 T cell receptor beta chains from one sample sequenced in a study of cytomegalovirus exposure and HLA in healthy donors. The study ran its PCR with 60 Vbeta and 13 Jbeta primers. Sequenced by immunoSEQ multiplex PCR; TCRdb stores in-frame clones only, minus some. The sample lists over 100,000 clones; more than 75% were seen once. Sequencing was carried out using PBMCs. The receptors shown here come from a woman in her 30s in good health and CMV-seronegative.

The rearrangement uses TRBV7-2 and TRBJ2-7; D is perhaps TRBD2 (6 bases). Trimming shortened V by 4 bases and J by 2 bases, and 18 bases separated the two germline ends. From germline, CDR1 is SGHTA and CDR2 FQGNSA. The CDR3 runs to 16 residues. The CDR3 is CASSSLARSAAYEQYF. DNA for the CDR3: TGTGCCAGCAGCTCTCTAGCGAGATCCGCGGCCTACGAGCAGTACTTC.

The rearrangement links TRBV27 to TRBJ1-2, with 10 positions matching TRBD1. The CDR3 contains 15 residues. The trim removed 4 bases at V and 6 bases at J, leaving 8 bases unmatched. CDR1 is MNHEY and CDR2 is SMNVEV in the germline V gene (reference sequence). CDR3 nucleotide sequence: TGTGCCAGCAGTTCCCCAGGGACAGGGGTTAATGGCTACACCTTC. The encoded protein is CASSSPGTGVNGYTF.

This chain connects TRBV2 to TRBJ1-2; a weak D match, TRBD1 (6 bases). With 8 bases removed from V and 7 bases from J, the gap between germline ends came to 20 bases. Germline V gene sequence: CDR1 SNHLY, CDR2 FYNNEI. CDR3 length: 14 residues. DNA of the CDR3: TGTGCCAGCCATACCTTCGACAGGCTAGGTGGCTACACCTTC. Translated, it gives CASHTFDRLGGYTF. The full variable domain, rest sourced from reference TRBV2 and TRBJ1-2, is EPEVTQTPSHQVTQMGQEVILRCVPISNHLYFYWYRQILGQKVEFLVSFYNNEISEKSEIFDDQFSVERPDGSNFTLKIRSTKLEDSAMYFCASHTFDRLGGYTFGSGTRLTVV.

The chain combines TRBV29-1 with TRBJ1-2, with 7 nucleotides matching TRBD1. The CDR3 has 14 residues. With 2 bases clipped from V and 4 bases from J, the junction kept 7 bases outside the gene matches. Germline V lookup: CDR1 SQVTM, CDR2 ANQGSEA. This chain's CDR3 is CSVELAGGLYGYTF. The CDR3 nucleotides read TGCAGCGTTGAATTGGCAGGGGGTCTCTATGGCTACACCTTC.

This clone was seen once. This chain uses TRBV27 with TRBJ2-7, with 8 bases matching TRBD2. Germline values: CDR1 MNHEY, CDR2 SMNVEV (reference sequence). The V and J ends lost 2 bases and 6 bases, in that order; junction bases with no gene match: 12. The CDR3 totals 16 residues. The CDR3 DNA follows: TGTGCCAGCAGTTTAAGGGGTCCGGGACTAGGGGGCGAGCAGTACTTC. Translation gives CASSLRGPGLGGEQYF.

The chain combines TRBV7-9 with TRBJ1-5; D possibly corresponds to TRBD1 (6 bases). This CDR3 has 12 residues. The ends were cut back, 1 base at V and 14 bases at J, with 12 bases in the middle. Per the germline V gene, CDR1 is SEHNR and CDR2 is FQNEAQ (reference sequence). CDR3 coding DNA: TGTGCCAGCAGCTTAGTGGGACAACGGAAGCATTTT. It is translated as CASSLVGQRKHF.

This rearrangement joins TRBV7-2 to TRBJ2-6; D gene uncertain. V was clipped by 5 bases and J by 0 bases, with 8 bases between them. CDR1 and CDR2 from the germline V gene are SGHTA and FQGNSA. The CDR3 length is 15 residues. CDR3 DNA: TGTGCCAGCAGCCCGAGGTACTCTGGGGCCAACGTCCTGACTTTC. As protein: CASSPRYSGANVLTF. The full variable domain, in which reference TRBV7-2 and TRBJ2-6 provide the parts outside the CDR3, is GAGVSQSPSNKVTEKGKDVELRCDPISGHTALYWYRQSLGQGLEFLIYFQGNSAPDKSGLPSDRFSAERTGGSVSTLTIQRTQQEDSAVYLCASSPRYSGANVLTFGAGSRLTVL.

V and J are TRBV19 and TRBJ1-4; the D is unclear. Between the trimmed V and J ends, which lost 4 bases and 4 bases, there was a span of 16 bases. The CDR3 extends over 16 amino acids. The germline V gene encodes CDR1 LNHDA and CDR2 SQIVND (reference sequence). This chain's CDR3 is CASSTPGLMNNEKLFF. The CDR3 DNA reads TGTGCCAGTAGTACCCCCGGACTGATGAATAATGAAAAACTGTTTTTT. The complete variable domain, with remaining parts taken from reference TRBV19 and TRBJ1-4, reads DGGITQSPKYLFRKEGQNVTLSCEQNLNHDAMYWYRQDPGQGLRLIYYSQIVNDFQKGDIAEGYSVSREKKESFPLTVTSAQKNPTAFYLCASSTPGLMNNEKLFFGSGTQLSVL.

The rearrangement links TRBV7-2 to TRBJ2-5; 11 bases are a match to TRBD2. The trim removed 5 bases at V and 1 base at J, leaving 3 bases unmatched. CDR1 is SGHTA and CDR2 is FQGNSA in the germline V gene. The CDR3 is made up of 15 amino acids. CDR3 DNA: TGTGCCAGCAGCCTGACTAGCGGGACCCAAGAGACCCAGTACTTC. Protein: CASSLTSGTQETQYF. The full variable domain, its missing parts supplied by reference TRBV7-2 and TRBJ2-5, is GAGVSQSPSNKVTEKGKDVELRCDPISGHTALYWYRQSLGQGLEFLIYFQGNSAPDKSGLPSDRFSAERTGGSVSTLTIQRTQQEDSAVYLCASSLTSGTQETQYFGPGTRLLVL.

The V and J genes are TRBV28 and TRBJ2-7; 11 bases are a match to TRBD2. CDR1 and CDR2 (germline): MDHEN, SYDVKM. V lost 2 bases to trimming and J lost 0 bases; unmatched junction nucleotides: 9. The CDR3 has 18 residues. The CDR3 sequence is CASSLGLAGGPSSYEQYF. The CDR3, as DNA: TGTGCCAGCAGTTTAGGGCTAGCGGGAGGCCCGAGCTCCTACGAGCAGTACTTC.

This clone came up once. The V call is TRBV25-1, the J call TRBJ2-1; possibly TRBD2 for D (6 bases). The length of the CDR3 is 16 residues. Germline lookup yields CDR1 MGHDK and CDR2 SYGVNS. The V end lost 2 bases, the J end lost 4 bases, and 15 bases lay between the germline ends. The CDR3 spells CASSEGRQTSYNEQFF. The CDR3 DNA is TGTGCCAGCAGTGAAGGCAGACAGACTAGTTACAATGAGCAGTTCTTC.

The chain recombines TRBV29-1 with TRBJ1-2; D remains ambiguous. Per germline, CDR1 SQVTM and CDR2 ANQGSEA. V was shortened by 5 bases and J by 4 bases, with 8 bases between the two germline ends. This CDR3 comprises 11 residues. CDR3 in amino acids: CSVQGLYGYTF. The CDR3 region has the DNA TGCAGCGTTCAAGGTCTCTATGGCTACACCTTC.

The table lists this clone with a few counts. The rearrangement uses TRBV6-6 and TRBJ1-5; 7 nucleotides match TRBD1. CDR1 MNHNY and CDR2 SVGAGI come from the germline V gene (reference sequence). The CDR3 length is 16 residues. The V segment lost 2 bases and the J segment 1 base; nucleotides outside the gene matches: 5. The CDR3 region is CASSYRQGVSNQPQHF. The CDR3 DNA is TGTGCCAGCAGTTACCGACAGGGTGTCAGCAATCAGCCCCAGCATTTT.

The chain is built from TRBV18 and TRBJ2-7, with 7 bases fitting TRBD1. This CDR3 region has 13 residues. After removal of 3 bases from V and 5 bases from J, the junction contained 4 bases not matched to a gene. Germline loops: CDR1 KGHSH, CDR2 LQKENI. For the CDR3, the DNA is TGTGCCAGCTCACCGTTCGACAGGGACGAGCAGTACTTC. This codes for CASSPFDRDEQYF.

This clone is a singleton in its sample. The rearrangement links TRBV6-5 to TRBJ2-5, with 11 bases fitting TRBD1. V was clipped by 5 bases and J by 12 bases; unmatched bases: 8. The germline V gene encodes CDR1 MNHEY and CDR2 SVGAGI. The CDR3 has 13 amino acids. The CDR3: CASSGDRGRGEYF. Written as DNA, the CDR3 is TGTGCCAGCAGTGGGGACAGGGGGAGGGGGGAGTACTTC.

V usage is TRBV30 and J usage is TRBJ2-1; the D is unclear. CDR3 length equals 11 residues. Germline lookup yields CDR1 GTSNPN and CDR2 SVGIG (reference sequence). V was cut by 1 base and J by 11 bases, with 9 bases left in between. The CDR3 here is CAWSERDKQFF. CDR3 DNA sequence: TGTGCCTGGAGTGAGCGAGATAAGCAGTTCTTC. The full variable domain, its missing parts supplied by reference TRBV30 and TRBJ2-1, is SQTIHQWPATLVQPVGSPLSLECTVEGTSNPNLYWYRQAAGRGLQLLFYSVGIGQISSEVPQNLSASRPQDRQFILSSKKLLLSDSGFYLCAWSERDKQFFGPGTRLTVL.

The CDR3 reads CASRRNGGANVLTF. The CDR3, as DNA: TGTGCCAGTAGAAGAAACGGGGGGGCCAACGTCCTGACTTTC. The chain carries TRBV19 and TRBJ2-6; D gene unclear. The CDR3 is made up of 14 amino acids. Trimming pared 6 bases from V and 4 bases from J, leaving 10 bases between. The germline CDR1 and CDR2 sequences are LNHDA and SQIVND (reference sequence).

This clone was recorded once. The V gene is TRBV11-2, the J gene TRBJ1-1, with unresolved D. The germline V gene has CDR1 SGHAT and CDR2 FQNNGV. CDR3 size: 13 residues. Trimming took 0 bases from V and 4 from J, leaving 6 bases between them. The CDR3 sequence is CASSLDSITEAFF. Written as DNA, the CDR3 is TGTGCCAGCAGCTTAGACAGTATCACTGAAGCTTTCTTT.

J is TRBJ2-7 and V is TRBV5-1; 7 bases agree with TRBD1. The CDR3 consists of 13 residues. With 7 bases clipped from V and 3 bases from J, the junction kept 7 bases outside the gene matches. Per germline, CDR1 SGHRS and CDR2 YFSETQ. CDR3 coding DNA: TGCGCCAGCGGACGGGACAGTCACTACGAGCAGTACTTC. It specifies CASGRDSHYEQYF.